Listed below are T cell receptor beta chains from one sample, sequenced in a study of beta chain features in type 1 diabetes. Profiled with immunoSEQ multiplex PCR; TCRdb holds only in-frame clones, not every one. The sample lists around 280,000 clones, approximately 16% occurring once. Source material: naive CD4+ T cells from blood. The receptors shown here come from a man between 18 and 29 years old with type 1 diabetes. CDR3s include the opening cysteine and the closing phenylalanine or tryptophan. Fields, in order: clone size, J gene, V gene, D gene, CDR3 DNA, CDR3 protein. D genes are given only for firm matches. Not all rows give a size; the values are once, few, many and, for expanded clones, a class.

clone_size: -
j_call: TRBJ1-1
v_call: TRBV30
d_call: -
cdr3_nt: TGTGCCTGGAGTGTACGTTCACTAACAAACACTGAAGCTTTCTTT
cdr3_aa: CAWSVRSLTNTEAFF

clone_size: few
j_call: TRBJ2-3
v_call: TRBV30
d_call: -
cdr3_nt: TGTGCCTGGAGCCAGCAGCGGGCTAGCACAGATACGCAGTATTTT
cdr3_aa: CAWSQQRASTDTQYF

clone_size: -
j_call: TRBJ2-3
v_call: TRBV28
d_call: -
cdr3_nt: TGTGCCAGCAGCTCAGGGGCCGCGGGCACAGATACGCAGTATTTT
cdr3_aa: CASSSGAAGTDTQYF

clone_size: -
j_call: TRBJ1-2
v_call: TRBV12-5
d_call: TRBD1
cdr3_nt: TGTGCTAGTGGCCTGGGACAGGGCAATGGCTACACCTTC
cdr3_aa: CASGLGQGNGYTF

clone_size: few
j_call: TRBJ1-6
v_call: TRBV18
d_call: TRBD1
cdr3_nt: TGTGCCAGCGCGGGACAGGGAAGGTCACCCCTCCACTTT
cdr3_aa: CASAGQGRSPLHF

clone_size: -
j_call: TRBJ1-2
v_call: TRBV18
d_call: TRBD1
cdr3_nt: TGTGCCAGCTCACTCTATACAGGGGACCCTAGTGGCTACACCTTC
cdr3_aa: CASSLYTGDPSGYTF

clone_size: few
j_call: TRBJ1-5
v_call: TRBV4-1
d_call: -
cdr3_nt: TGCGCCAGCAGCCAGGGACTGATCAATCAGCCCCAGCATTTT
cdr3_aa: CASSQGLINQPQHF

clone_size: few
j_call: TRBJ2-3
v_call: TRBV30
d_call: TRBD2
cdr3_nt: TGTGCCTGGAGCCGACTAGCGGGGAACACAGATACGCAGTATTTT
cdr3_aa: CAWSRLAGNTDTQYF

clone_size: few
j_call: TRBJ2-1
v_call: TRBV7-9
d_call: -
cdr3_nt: TGTGCCAGCGGTGAGCAAAGCTACAATGAGCAGTTCTTC
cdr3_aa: CASGEQSYNEQFF

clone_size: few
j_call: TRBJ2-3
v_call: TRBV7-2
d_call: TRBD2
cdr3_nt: TGTGCCAGCAGCTTAGCGGGCGCGGGGGGCCTCCCAGATACGCAGTATTTT
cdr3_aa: CASSLAGAGGLPDTQYF

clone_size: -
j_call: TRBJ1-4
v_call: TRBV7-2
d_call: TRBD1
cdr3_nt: TGTGCCAGCAGCGCCACACAGGGGGCAGGGGAAAAACTGTTTTTT
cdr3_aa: CASSATQGAGEKLFF

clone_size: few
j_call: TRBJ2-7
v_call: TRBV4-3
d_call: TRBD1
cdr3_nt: TGCGCCAGCAGCCTTCGGACAGGGGGGACCTACGAGCAGTACTTC
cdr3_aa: CASSLRTGGTYEQYF

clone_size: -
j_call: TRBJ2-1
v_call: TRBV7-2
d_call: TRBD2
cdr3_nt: TGTGCCAGCAGCGCATCCTGGACTAGCGGGAGGGGAGAGCAGTTCTTC
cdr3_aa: CASSASWTSGRGEQFF

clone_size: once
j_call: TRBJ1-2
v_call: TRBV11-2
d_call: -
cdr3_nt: TGTGCCAGCAGCTGGGAGGGGATTGCAGTTAACTATGGCTACACCTTC
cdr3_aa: CASSWEGIAVNYGYTF

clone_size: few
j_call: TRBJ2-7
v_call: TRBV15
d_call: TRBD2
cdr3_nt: TGTGCCACCAGCAGAGGCTCTAGCGGGAGCGACGAGCAGTACTTC
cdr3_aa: CATSRGSSGSDEQYF

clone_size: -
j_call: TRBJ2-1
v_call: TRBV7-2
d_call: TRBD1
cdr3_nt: TGTGCCAGCAGCCCGGGACAGGGGGTCTTAGAGCAGTTCTTC
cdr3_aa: CASSPGQGVLEQFF

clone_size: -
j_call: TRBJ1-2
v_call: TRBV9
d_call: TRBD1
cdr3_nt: TGTGCCAGCAGCGCACAGGGGCTCTACACCTTC
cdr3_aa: CASSAQGLYTF

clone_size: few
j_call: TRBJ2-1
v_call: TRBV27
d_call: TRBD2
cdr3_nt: TGTGCCAGCAGTCCCCGGCCTAGCGGGGGGTACAATGAGCAGTTCTTC
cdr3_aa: CASSPRPSGGYNEQFF

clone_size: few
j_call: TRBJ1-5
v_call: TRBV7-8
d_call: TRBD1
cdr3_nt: TGTGCCAGCAGCTTAGTGGGGACAGGGTCTGCGTGGAGCAATCAGCCCCAGCATTTT
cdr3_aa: CASSLVGTGSAWSNQPQHF

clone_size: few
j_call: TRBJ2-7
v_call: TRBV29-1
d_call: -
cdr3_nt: TGCAGCGTGCGCCTTCGGTTCTCGTCCTCCTACGAGCAGTACTTC
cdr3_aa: CSVRLRFSSSYEQYF

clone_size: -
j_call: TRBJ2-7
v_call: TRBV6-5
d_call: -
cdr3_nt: TGTGCCAGCAGTTACTCACGACGGGCCTACGAGCAGTACTTC
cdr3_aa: CASSYSRRAYEQYF

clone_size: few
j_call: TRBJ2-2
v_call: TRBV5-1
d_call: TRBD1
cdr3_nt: TGCGCCAGCAGCCCCGGGACAGGGGTCACCGGGGAGCTGTTTTTT
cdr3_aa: CASSPGTGVTGELFF

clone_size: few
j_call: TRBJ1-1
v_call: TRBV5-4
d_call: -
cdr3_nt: TGTGCCAGCAGCTCTCCAGGTTTGAACACTGAAGCTTTCTTT
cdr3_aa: CASSSPGLNTEAFF

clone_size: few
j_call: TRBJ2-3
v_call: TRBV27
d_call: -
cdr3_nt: TGTGCCAGCAGTTTACAGGGACTTCACACAGATACGCAGTATTTT
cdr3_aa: CASSLQGLHTDTQYF

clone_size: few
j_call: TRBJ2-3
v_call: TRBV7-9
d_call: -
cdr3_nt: TGTGCCAGCAGCTTAAGAACAGGCACAGATACGCAGTATTTT
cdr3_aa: CASSLRTGTDTQYF

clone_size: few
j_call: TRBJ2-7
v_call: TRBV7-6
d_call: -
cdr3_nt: TGTGCCAGCAGCCGAGCCGAGAGGGCCTCAGAGAGCTCCTACGAGCAGTACTTC
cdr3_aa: CASSRAERASESSYEQYF

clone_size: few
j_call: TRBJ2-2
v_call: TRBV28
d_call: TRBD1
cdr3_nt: TGTGCCAGCAGGCAGGACAGGGCGGGCGGGGAGCTGTTTTTT
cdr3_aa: CASRQDRAGGELFF

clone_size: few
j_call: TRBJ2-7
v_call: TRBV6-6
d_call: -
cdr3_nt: TGTGCCAGCAGCCTCCAACCGGGGGTAGCCTACGAGCAGTACTTC
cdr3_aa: CASSLQPGVAYEQYF

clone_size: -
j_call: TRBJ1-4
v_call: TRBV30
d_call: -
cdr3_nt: TGTGCCTGGAAGGTTCGAGGCTCTAATGAAAAACTGTTTTTT
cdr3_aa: CAWKVRGSNEKLFF

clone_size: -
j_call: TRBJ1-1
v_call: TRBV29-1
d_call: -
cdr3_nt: TGCAGCGTTTCAGGGGCCAGAGGGAACACTGAAGCTTTCTTT
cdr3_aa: CSVSGARGNTEAFF

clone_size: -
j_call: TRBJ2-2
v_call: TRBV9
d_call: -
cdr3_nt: TGTGCCAGCAGCTTCGACAGTCACACCGGGGAGCTGTTTTTT
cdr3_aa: CASSFDSHTGELFF

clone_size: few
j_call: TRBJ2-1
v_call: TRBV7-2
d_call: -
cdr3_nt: TGTGCTTCTGGCTGGAGCTCCTACAATGAGCAGTTCTTC
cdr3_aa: CASGWSSYNEQFF